The rows below give T cell receptor beta chains drawn from one sample of a study of technical replicates of blood from several donors. Produced via immunoSEQ multiplex PCR; TCRdb's table is partial and in-frame only. The table lists tens of thousands of clones, 75% to 85% of them singletons. Sequencing was carried out using PBMCs. The receptors shown here come from a human donor in good health. Some clones in this sample may be carry-over from other donors' samples. Each CDR3 is given with its conserved first and last residue. Each record gives: J gene, V gene, D gene, clone size, CDR3 DNA, CDR3 protein. D genes are given only for firm matches. Only part of the rows carry a size: once, few, many, or a class if the clone is expanded.

j_gene: TRBJ1-6; v_gene: TRBV30; d_gene: .; abundance: once; CDR3nt: TGTGCCCCGGGACTCCCCCGTAAGTCCCTCCACTTT; CDR3aa: CAPGLPRKSLHF
j_gene: TRBJ2-7; v_gene: TRBV5-1; d_gene: .; abundance: few; CDR3nt: TGCGCCAGCAGCTCAAAGACACAGGAAATCTCCTACGAGCAGTACTTC; CDR3aa: CASSSKTQEISYEQYF
j_gene: TRBJ2-4; v_gene: TRBV7-2; d_gene: .; abundance: .; CDR3nt: TGTGCCAGCAGCTTAACCGGGTTCCCTGGGAACATTCAGTACTTC; CDR3aa: CASSLTGFPGNIQYF
j_gene: TRBJ1-5; v_gene: TRBV7-9; d_gene: TRBD1; abundance: .; CDR3nt: TGTGTCAGCAGCCAGGGACAGGGCTTGGGAATAAATCAGCCCCAGCATTTT; CDR3aa: CVSSQGQGLGINQPQHF
j_gene: TRBJ2-7; v_gene: TRBV12-5; d_gene: TRBD1; abundance: .; CDR3nt: TGTGCTAGTGGTTTGGTACCCGGACAGGGGGCATACGAGCAGTACTTC; CDR3aa: CASGLVPGQGAYEQYF
j_gene: TRBJ1-1; v_gene: TRBV30; d_gene: .; abundance: .; CDR3nt: TGTGCCTGGAGATCGGTTAGTAGTGAAGCTTTCTTT; CDR3aa: CAWRSVSSEAFF
j_gene: TRBJ1-2; v_gene: TRBV2; d_gene: .; abundance: once; CDR3nt: TGTGCCAGCAGTGAGAGGAGGCCCGAGGGCTACACCTTC; CDR3aa: CASSERRPEGYTF
j_gene: TRBJ1-4; v_gene: TRBV7-2; d_gene: .; abundance: .; CDR3nt: TGTGCCAGCAGCTTAGTAGGGGCCGCGGCATTGTTTTTT; CDR3aa: CASSLVGAAALFF
j_gene: TRBJ2-7; v_gene: TRBV7-9; d_gene: TRBD2; abundance: .; CDR3nt: TGTGCCAGCAGCTTAGTCCTAGCGGGAGCTATAGAGCAGTACTTC; CDR3aa: CASSLVLAGAIEQYF
j_gene: TRBJ1-1; v_gene: TRBV29-1; d_gene: .; abundance: .; CDR3nt: TGCAGCGTTGCGGGGACTGAAGCTTTCTTT; CDR3aa: CSVAGTEAFF
j_gene: TRBJ2-1; v_gene: TRBV30; d_gene: .; abundance: .; CDR3nt: TGTGCCTGGAGTCTAAGCTCCTACAATGAGCAGTTCTTC; CDR3aa: CAWSLSSYNEQFF
j_gene: TRBJ2-5; v_gene: TRBV6-1; d_gene: TRBD1; abundance: once; CDR3nt: TGTGCCAGCAGTAACAGGGGGCTAGAGACCCAGTACTTC; CDR3aa: CASSNRGLETQYF
j_gene: TRBJ2-2; v_gene: TRBV9; d_gene: TRBD2; abundance: .; CDR3nt: TGTGCCAGCAGCCCCCGGACTAGCGGGGGCCGGAACACCGGGGAGCTGTTTTTT; CDR3aa: CASSPRTSGGRNTGELFF
j_gene: TRBJ2-5; v_gene: TRBV7-8; d_gene: TRBD2; abundance: .; CDR3nt: TGTGCCAGCAGCGGTAGCGGGAGAGAGACCCAGTACTTC; CDR3aa: CASSGSGRETQYF
j_gene: TRBJ2-4; v_gene: TRBV29-1; d_gene: .; abundance: .; CDR3nt: TGCAGCGGAGTTCTCACCGGTGAGAACATTCAGTACTTC; CDR3aa: CSGVLTGENIQYF
j_gene: TRBJ1-2; v_gene: TRBV6-5; d_gene: .; abundance: .; CDR3nt: TGTGCCAGCAGTCTTACAGGGTTGGCGGTCTATGGCTACACCTTC; CDR3aa: CASSLTGLAVYGYTF
j_gene: TRBJ2-5; v_gene: TRBV18; d_gene: .; abundance: .; CDR3nt: TGTGCCAGCTCACCATCCCGGGGTGAAGAGACCCAGTACTTC; CDR3aa: CASSPSRGEETQYF
j_gene: TRBJ1-2; v_gene: TRBV6-5; d_gene: TRBD1; abundance: .; CDR3nt: TGTGCCAGCAGCCCCGGGACAGTCTCCTATGGCTACACCTTC; CDR3aa: CASSPGTVSYGYTF
j_gene: TRBJ2-4; v_gene: TRBV6-1; d_gene: .; abundance: .; CDR3nt: TGTGCCAGCAGCGACTACGCGGTTCAGTACTTC; CDR3aa: CASSDYAVQYF
j_gene: TRBJ2-7; v_gene: TRBV7-9; d_gene: .; abundance: few; CDR3nt: TGTGCCAGCAGCCCGGGGGGACAGGAGAACTACGAGCAGTACTTC; CDR3aa: CASSPGGQENYEQYF
j_gene: TRBJ2-7; v_gene: TRBV4-2; d_gene: .; abundance: .; CDR3nt: TGTGCCAGCAGCCAGCGGCGGGGCTACGAGCAGTACTTC; CDR3aa: CASSQRRGYEQYF
j_gene: TRBJ1-4; v_gene: TRBV30; d_gene: .; abundance: .; CDR3nt: TGTGCCTGGAGTCCGTTAAATGAAAAACTGTTTTTT; CDR3aa: CAWSPLNEKLFF
j_gene: TRBJ2-7; v_gene: TRBV5-1; d_gene: TRBD2; abundance: .; CDR3nt: TGCGCCAGCAGCTCGGGACTATGGGACGAGCAGTACTTC; CDR3aa: CASSSGLWDEQYF
j_gene: TRBJ2-1; v_gene: TRBV7-2; d_gene: TRBD1; abundance: .; CDR3nt: TGTGCCAGCAGCTTAGCCCCCGGGACAGTCCTCTACAATGAGCAGTTCTTC; CDR3aa: CASSLAPGTVLYNEQFF
j_gene: TRBJ2-7; v_gene: TRBV5-8; d_gene: .; abundance: .; CDR3nt: TGTGCCAGCAGCTTCGTTACGGACTTTCGGGCCTACGAGCAGTACTTC; CDR3aa: CASSFVTDFRAYEQYF
j_gene: TRBJ2-1; v_gene: TRBV5-1; d_gene: .; abundance: once; CDR3nt: TGCGCCAGCAGCGCGGGCGGGTACAACAATGAGCAGTTCTTC; CDR3aa: CASSAGGYNNEQFF
j_gene: TRBJ1-4; v_gene: TRBV7-9; d_gene: .; abundance: .; CDR3nt: TGTGCCAGCAGCCAGGGTTGGGGGCCTGAAAAACTGTTTTTT; CDR3aa: CASSQGWGPEKLFF
j_gene: TRBJ2-3; v_gene: TRBV25-1; d_gene: TRBD2; abundance: .; CDR3nt: TGTGCCGCGGAATTAGCGGGGGGCACAGATACGCAGTATTTT; CDR3aa: CAAELAGGTDTQYF
j_gene: TRBJ1-1; v_gene: TRBV5-1; d_gene: TRBD1; abundance: once; CDR3nt: TGCGCCAGCAGCATGACAGGGTCCACTGAAGCTTTCTTT; CDR3aa: CASSMTGSTEAFF
j_gene: TRBJ2-2; v_gene: TRBV29-1; d_gene: TRBD2; abundance: .; CDR3nt: TGCAGCGCCCGGCGGGCGGGGGAGAACACCGGGGAGCTGTTTTTT; CDR3aa: CSARRAGENTGELFF
j_gene: TRBJ1-1; v_gene: TRBV4-3; d_gene: .; abundance: .; CDR3nt: TGCGCCAGCAGTCTCAGTCCGTGGACTGAAGCTTTCTTT; CDR3aa: CASSLSPWTEAFF
j_gene: TRBJ2-7; v_gene: TRBV27; d_gene: TRBD2; abundance: .; CDR3nt: TGTGCCAGCAGTCCTGGACTAGCGGGGAATGAGCAGTACTTC; CDR3aa: CASSPGLAGNEQYF
j_gene: TRBJ1-1; v_gene: TRBV7-8; d_gene: .; abundance: few; CDR3nt: TGTGCCAGCAGCTTGTCCAGGACTGAAGCTTTCTTT; CDR3aa: CASSLSRTEAFF
j_gene: TRBJ1-3; v_gene: TRBV7-2; d_gene: .; abundance: .; CDR3nt: TGTGCCAGCAGCCTAGGGGAGAGAAACACCATATATTTT; CDR3aa: CASSLGERNTIYF
j_gene: TRBJ2-1; v_gene: TRBV9; d_gene: .; abundance: .; CDR3nt: TGTGCCAGCAGCGTAGACCGGAGCTCCTACAATGAGCAGTTCTTC; CDR3aa: CASSVDRSSYNEQFF
j_gene: TRBJ1-1; v_gene: TRBV6-6; d_gene: TRBD1; abundance: many; CDR3nt: TGTGCCAGCAGGCAACAGGGGACGAACACTGAAGCTTTCTTT; CDR3aa: CASRQQGTNTEAFF
j_gene: TRBJ1-5; v_gene: TRBV30; d_gene: TRBD1; abundance: .; CDR3nt: TGTGCCTGGGGCTCGGGACAGAGCAATCAGCCCCAGCATTTT; CDR3aa: CAWGSGQSNQPQHF